Below are 8 T cell receptor beta chains sequenced from a single sample in a study of spatial heterogeneity in lung cancer. TCRdb recomputed calls from the 5' RACE reads with MiXCR, one row per CDR3 protein. The sample holds under 10,000 distinct CDR3 sequences, approximately 4.6% seen once. The time point was: sample taken at primary tumor resection. Whole RNA obtained from tumor, nontumor lung or frozen PBMC underwent sequencing without sorting. Sequences were derived from PBMCs, sampled at surgery. The receptors derive from a male donor with early-stage non-small cell lung cancer.

This clonotype was counted ten times or more. The library was built for alpha chains, so this beta chain is an off-target read and its size means little. The chain joins TRBV6-4 to TRBJ2-3; 9 nucleotides agree with TRBD1. Germline lookup yields CDR1 MRHNA and CDR2 SNTAGT. With 4 bases clipped from V and 4 bases from J, the junction kept 9 bases outside the gene matches. The CDR3 totals 16 residues. CDR3 sequence reads: CASSGLPGQGSDTQYF. In DNA, the CDR3 is TGTGCCAGCAGTGGTCTACCGGGACAGGGCTCAGATACGCAGTATTTT.

Notes on this clonotype: Within a library made for alpha chains, this beta chain is off target, and its count is uninformative. The gene calls are TRBV30 and TRBJ2-5; D tentatively fits TRBD1 or TRBD2 (5 bases each). The CDR3 covers 24 residues. Trimming cost V 3 bases and J 2 bases, with 43 bases left between them. Germline V gene sequence: CDR1 GTSNPN, CDR2 SVGIG (reference sequence). CDR3 DNA sequence: TGTGCCTGGAGCCTTCCGGCCGGATTAGAGGGGCTGGGTGAGGTTGGAGGAGGACAAGAGACCCAGTACTTC. Amino acid sequence: CAWSLPAGLEGLGEVGGGQETQYF.

This clonotype was found many times. Found in a library prepared for alpha chains, this beta chain is an off-target read, and its abundance has little meaning. The rearrangement joins TRBV24-1 to TRBJ1-6; D is unclear. Trimming stripped 3 bases from V and 9 bases from J, with 5 bases between. CDR3 length: 12 amino acids. In germline, CDR1 is KGHDR, CDR2 SFDVKD. This chain's CDR3 is CATSDGVSPLHF. The CDR3, as DNA: TGTGCCACCAGTGATGGAGTTTCACCCCTCCACTTT.

This clonotype was observed at least ten times. This beta chain slipped into a library made for alpha chains as a stray read, so its size is not meaningful. The V gene is TRBV29-1, the J gene TRBJ1-4; 7 bases map to TRBD1. V lost 6 bases, J lost 4 bases, and 8 bases stayed unmatched. The CDR3 is 14 residues long. Germline values: CDR1 SQVTM, CDR2 ANQGSEA. In DNA, the CDR3 is TGCAGCGTCGGAACCGGGACAGTTAATGAAAAACTGTTTTTT. Translation: CSVGTGTVNEKLFF.

By sample share, this clonotype is medium-sized (0.01 to 0.1%). This beta chain is an unintended read in a library built for alpha chains; its size means little. The chain has TRBV24-1 and TRBJ1-5, with TRBD1 identical over 10 bases. This CDR3 has 13 amino acids. Trimming removed 12 bases from V and 10 bases from J; junction bases left unmatched: 11. The germline V gene has CDR1 KGHDR and CDR2 SFDVKD. CDR3 in DNA: TGTGCCTCGAGTGGAGGGGACAGGGGACCCCAGCATTTT. Translated, it gives CASSGGDRGPQHF.

This clonotype was detected ten times or more. This beta chain is a stray read from a library made for alpha chains; its abundance is not meaningful. This chain links TRBV29-1 with TRBJ1-6; possible D gene TRBD1, 5 bases. The V end lost 5 bases, the J end lost 10 bases, and 15 bases lay between the germline ends. The length of the CDR3 is 13 residues. Germline CDR1 and CDR2: SQVTM and ANQGSEA. CDR3 residues: CSVLLTGDSPLHF. Written as DNA, the CDR3 is TGCAGCGTTCTTCTAACAGGAGACTCACCCCTCCACTTT.

By share, this clonotype counts as medium-sized. This beta chain came through as a stray read in a library set up for alpha chains, and its size says little. The genes are TRBV6-2 or TRBV6-3 and TRBJ2-2, with D tentatively TRBD2 (6 bases). The CDR3 loop spans 15 amino acids. Germline assignment: CDR1 MNHEY and CDR2 SVGEGT. Trimming took off 2 bases at V and 3 bases at J, with 10 bases between the two ends. The CDR3 DNA reads TGTGCCAGCAGTTACGGAGCTAGCGACACCGGGGAGCTGTTTTTT. Its protein is CASSYGASDTGELFF.

This clonotype occurred many times. Found in a library prepared for alpha chains, this beta chain is an off-target read, and its abundance has little meaning. The V and J genes are TRBV27 and TRBJ2-2; 8 nucleotides align to TRBD1. The trim removed 5 bases at V and 6 bases at J, leaving 11 bases unmatched. This CDR3 has 16 residues. Germline V gene sequence: CDR1 MNHEY, CDR2 SMNVEV (reference sequence). CDR3 amino acids: CASSPGQAHGAGELFF. The CDR3 DNA sequence: TGTGCCAGCAGTCCGGGACAGGCCCACGGCGCCGGGGAGCTGTTTTTT.